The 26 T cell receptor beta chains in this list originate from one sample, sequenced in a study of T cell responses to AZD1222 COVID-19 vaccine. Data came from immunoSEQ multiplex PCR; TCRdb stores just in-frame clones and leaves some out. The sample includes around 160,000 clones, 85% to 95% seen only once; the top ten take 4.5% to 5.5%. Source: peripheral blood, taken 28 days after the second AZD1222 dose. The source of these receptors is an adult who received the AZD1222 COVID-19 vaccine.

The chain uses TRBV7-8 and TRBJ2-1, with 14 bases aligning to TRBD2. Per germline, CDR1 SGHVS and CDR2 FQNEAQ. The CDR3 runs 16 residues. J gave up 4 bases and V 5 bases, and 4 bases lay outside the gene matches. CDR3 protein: CASSPTSGREYNEQFF. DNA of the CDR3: TGTGCCAGCAGCCCGACTAGCGGGAGGGAGTACAATGAGCAGTTCTTC.

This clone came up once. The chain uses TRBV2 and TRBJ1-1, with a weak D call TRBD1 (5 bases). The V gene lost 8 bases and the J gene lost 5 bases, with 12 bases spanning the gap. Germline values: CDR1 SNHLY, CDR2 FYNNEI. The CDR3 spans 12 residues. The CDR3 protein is CASRGLGTEAFF. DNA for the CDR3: TGTGCCAGCCGGGGACTTGGAACTGAAGCTTTCTTT.

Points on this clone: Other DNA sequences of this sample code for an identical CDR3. This CDR3 reads CASSSGGGGNQPQHF. In DNA, the CDR3 is TGTGCCAGCAGCTCAGGAGGGGGCGGCAATCAGCCCCAGCATTTT. The chain uses TRBV9 and TRBJ1-5; TRBD1 matches 7 bases. The CDR3 covers 15 residues. The V gene's germline CDR1 is SGDLS and CDR2 YYNGEE. V gave up 4 bases and J gave up 2 bases; unmatched junction bases: 6.

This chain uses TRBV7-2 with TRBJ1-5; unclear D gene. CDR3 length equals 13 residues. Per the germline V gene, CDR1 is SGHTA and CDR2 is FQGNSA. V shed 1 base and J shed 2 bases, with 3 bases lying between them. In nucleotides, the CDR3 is TGTGCCAGCAGCTTAGTGGGCAATCAGCCCCAGCATTTT. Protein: CASSLVGNQPQHF.

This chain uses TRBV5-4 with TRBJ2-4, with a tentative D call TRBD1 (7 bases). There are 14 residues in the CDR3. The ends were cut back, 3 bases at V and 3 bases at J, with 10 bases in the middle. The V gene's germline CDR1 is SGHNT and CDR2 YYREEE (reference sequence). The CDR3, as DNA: TGTGCCAGCAGCTCCAGGGGGGACAAAAACATTCAGTACTTC. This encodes CASSSRGDKNIQYF.

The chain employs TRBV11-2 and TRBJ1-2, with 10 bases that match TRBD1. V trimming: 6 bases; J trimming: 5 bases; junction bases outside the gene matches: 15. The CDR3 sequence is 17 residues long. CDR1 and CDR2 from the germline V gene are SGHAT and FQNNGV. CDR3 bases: TGTGCCAGCAGACGGTTGGGACAGGGGATATCGGGGTATGGCTACACCTTC. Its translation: CASRRLGQGISGYGYTF.

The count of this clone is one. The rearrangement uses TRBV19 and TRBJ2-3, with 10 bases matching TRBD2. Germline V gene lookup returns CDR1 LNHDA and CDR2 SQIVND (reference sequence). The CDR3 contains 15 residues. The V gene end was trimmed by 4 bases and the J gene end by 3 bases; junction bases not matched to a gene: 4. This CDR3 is CASSRSSGSTDTQYF. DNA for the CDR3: TGTGCCAGTAGTAGGTCTAGCGGGAGTACAGATACGCAGTATTTT. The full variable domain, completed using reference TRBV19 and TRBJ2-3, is DGGITQSPKYLFRKEGQNVTLSCEQNLNHDAMYWYRQDPGQGLRLIYYSQIVNDFQKGDIAEGYSVSREKKESFPLTVTSAQKNPTAFYLCASSRSSGSTDTQYFGPGTRLTVL.

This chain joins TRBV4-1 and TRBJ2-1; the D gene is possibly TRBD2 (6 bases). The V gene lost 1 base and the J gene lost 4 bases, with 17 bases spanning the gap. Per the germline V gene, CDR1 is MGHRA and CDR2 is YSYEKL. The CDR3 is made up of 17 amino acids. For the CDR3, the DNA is TGCGCCAGCAGCCAAGGGCGAGGGGCGGGACCTTACAATGAGCAGTTCTTC. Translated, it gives CASSQGRGAGPYNEQFF.

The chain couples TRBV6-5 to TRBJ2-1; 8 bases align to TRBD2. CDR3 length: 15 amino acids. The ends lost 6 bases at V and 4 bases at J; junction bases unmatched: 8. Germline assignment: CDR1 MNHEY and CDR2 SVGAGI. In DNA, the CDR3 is TGTGCCAGCAGCGGCGGGGGGCAGATTTACAATGAGCAGTTCTTC. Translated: CASSGGGQIYNEQFF.

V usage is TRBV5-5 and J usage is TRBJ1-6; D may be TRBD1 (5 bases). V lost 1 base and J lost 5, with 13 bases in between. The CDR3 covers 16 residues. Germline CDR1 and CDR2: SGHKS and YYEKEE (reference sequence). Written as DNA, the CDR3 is TGTGCCAGCAGCTTGAGAGGGACGGCTAATAATTCACCCCTCCACTTT. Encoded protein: CASSLRGTANNSPLHF.

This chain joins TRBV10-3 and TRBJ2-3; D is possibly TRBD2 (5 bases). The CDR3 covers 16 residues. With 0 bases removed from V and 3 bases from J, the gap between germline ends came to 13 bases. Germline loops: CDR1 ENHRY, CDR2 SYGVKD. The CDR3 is CAISESIGVGTDTQYF. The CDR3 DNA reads TGTGCCATCAGTGAGTCGATCGGGGTTGGGACAGATACGCAGTATTTT.

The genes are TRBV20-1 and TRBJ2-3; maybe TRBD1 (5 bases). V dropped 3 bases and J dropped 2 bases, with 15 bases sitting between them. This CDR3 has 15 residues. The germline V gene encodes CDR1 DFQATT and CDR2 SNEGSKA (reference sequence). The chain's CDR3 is CSASGRQGLTDTQYF. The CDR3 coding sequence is TGCAGTGCTAGTGGAAGGCAGGGTCTCACAGATACGCAGTATTTT.

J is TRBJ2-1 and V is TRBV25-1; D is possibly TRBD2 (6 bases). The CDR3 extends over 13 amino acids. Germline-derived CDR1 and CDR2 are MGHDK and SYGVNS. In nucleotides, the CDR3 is TGTGTCTGGAGGGTCTTGGGGGGTGGTGAGCAGTTCTTC. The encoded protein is CVWRVLGGGEQFF.

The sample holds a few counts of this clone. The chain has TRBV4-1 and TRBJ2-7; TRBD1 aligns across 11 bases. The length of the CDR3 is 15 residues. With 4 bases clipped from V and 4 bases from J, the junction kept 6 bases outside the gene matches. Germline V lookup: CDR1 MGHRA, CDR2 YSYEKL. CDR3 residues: CASSPGQGVRYEQYF. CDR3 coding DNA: TGCGCCAGCAGCCCGGGACAGGGGGTGAGGTACGAGCAGTACTTC.

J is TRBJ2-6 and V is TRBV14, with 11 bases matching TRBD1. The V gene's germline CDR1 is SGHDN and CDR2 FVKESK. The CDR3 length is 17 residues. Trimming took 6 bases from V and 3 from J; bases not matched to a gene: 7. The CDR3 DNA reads TGTGCCAGCAGAAGGACAGGGGGCAACAATGGGGCCAACGTCCTGACTTTC. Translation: CASRRTGGNNGANVLTF.

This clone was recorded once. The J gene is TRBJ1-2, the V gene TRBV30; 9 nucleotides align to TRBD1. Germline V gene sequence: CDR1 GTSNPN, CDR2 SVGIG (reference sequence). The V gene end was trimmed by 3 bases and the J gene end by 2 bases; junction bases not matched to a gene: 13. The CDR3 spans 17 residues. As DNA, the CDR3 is TGTGCCTGGAGCTATCCGGGACAGGGCTGGGTGAACTATGGCTACACCTTC. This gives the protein CAWSYPGQGWVNYGYTF.

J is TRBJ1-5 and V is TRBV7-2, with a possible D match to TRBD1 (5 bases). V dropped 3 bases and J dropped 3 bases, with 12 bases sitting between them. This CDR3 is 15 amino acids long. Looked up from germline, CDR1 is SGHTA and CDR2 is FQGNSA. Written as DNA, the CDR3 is TGTGCCAGCAGCTTTGATGCCGGGGCCAATCAGCCCCAGCATTTT. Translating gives CASSFDAGANQPQHF.

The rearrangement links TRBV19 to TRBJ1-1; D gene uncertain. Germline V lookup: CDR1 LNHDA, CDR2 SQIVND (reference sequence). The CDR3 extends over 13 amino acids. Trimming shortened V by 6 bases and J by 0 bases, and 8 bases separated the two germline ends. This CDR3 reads CASRDDMNTEAFF. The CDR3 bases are TGTGCCAGTAGGGACGACATGAACACTGAAGCTTTCTTT.

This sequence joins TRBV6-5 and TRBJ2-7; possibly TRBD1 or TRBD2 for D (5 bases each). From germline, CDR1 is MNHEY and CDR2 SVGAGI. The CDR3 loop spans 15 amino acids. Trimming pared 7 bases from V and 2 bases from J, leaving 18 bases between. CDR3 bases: TGTGCCAGCAATACCGGGGCCTTACGGGCCTACGAGCAGTACTTC. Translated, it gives CASNTGALRAYEQYF.

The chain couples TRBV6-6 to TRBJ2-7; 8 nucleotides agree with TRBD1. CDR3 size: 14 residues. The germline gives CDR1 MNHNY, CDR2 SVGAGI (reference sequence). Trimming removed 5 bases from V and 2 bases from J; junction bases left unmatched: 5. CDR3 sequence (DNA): TGTGCCAGCAGTACCAGACAGGGGACCTACGAGCAGTACTTC. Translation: CASSTRQGTYEQYF.

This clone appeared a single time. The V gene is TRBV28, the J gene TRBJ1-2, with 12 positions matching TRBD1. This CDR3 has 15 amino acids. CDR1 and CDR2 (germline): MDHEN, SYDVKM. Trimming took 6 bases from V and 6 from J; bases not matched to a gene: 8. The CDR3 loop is CASRIGGDRGHGYTF. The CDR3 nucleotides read TGTGCCAGCAGGATCGGAGGGGACAGGGGGCATGGCTACACCTTC.

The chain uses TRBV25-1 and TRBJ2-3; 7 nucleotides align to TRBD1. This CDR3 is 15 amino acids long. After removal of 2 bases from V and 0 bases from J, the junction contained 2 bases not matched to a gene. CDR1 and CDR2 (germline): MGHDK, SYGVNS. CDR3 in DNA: TGTGCCAGCAGTGAAAGGGGGCGGAGCACAGATACGCAGTATTTT. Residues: CASSERGRSTDTQYF.

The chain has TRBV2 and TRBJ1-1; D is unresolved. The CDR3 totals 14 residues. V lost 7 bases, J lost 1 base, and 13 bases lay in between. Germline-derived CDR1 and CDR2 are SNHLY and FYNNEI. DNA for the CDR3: TGTGCCAGCACCTTTACGAATAGGAACACTGAAGCTTTCTTT. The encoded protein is CASTFTNRNTEAFF.

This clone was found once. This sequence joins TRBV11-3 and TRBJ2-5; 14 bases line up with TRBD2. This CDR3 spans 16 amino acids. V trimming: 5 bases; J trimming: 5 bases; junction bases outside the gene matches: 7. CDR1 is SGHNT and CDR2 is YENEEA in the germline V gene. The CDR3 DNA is TGTGCCAGCAGCCAGGGACTAGCGGGAGTAAGGGAGACCCAGTACTTC. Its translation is CASSQGLAGVRETQYF. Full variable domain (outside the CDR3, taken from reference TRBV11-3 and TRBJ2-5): EAGVVQSPRYKIIEKKQPVAFWCNPISGHNTLYWYLQNLGQGPELLIRYENEEAVDDSQLPKDRFSAERLKGVDSTLKIQPAELGDSAVYLCASSQGLAGVRETQYFGPGTRLLVL.

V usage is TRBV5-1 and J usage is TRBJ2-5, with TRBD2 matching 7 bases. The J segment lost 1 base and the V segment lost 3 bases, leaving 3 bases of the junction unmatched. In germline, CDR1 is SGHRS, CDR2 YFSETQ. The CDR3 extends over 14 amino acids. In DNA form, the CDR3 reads TGCGCCAGCAGCTGGCGGGAGCGCCAAGAGACCCAGTACTTC. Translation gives CASSWRERQETQYF. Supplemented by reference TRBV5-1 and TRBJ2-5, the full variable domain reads KAGVTQTPRYLIKTRGQQVTLSCSPISGHRSVSWYQQTPGQGLQFLFEYFSETQRNKGNFPGRFSGRQFSNSRSEMNVSTLELGDSALYLCASSWRERQETQYFGPGTRLLVL.

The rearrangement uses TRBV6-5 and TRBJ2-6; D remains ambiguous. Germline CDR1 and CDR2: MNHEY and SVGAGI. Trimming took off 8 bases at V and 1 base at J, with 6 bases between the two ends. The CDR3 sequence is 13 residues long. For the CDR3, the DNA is TGTGCCAGCCGATTTTCTGGGGCCAACGTCCTGACTTTC. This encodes CASRFSGANVLTF.